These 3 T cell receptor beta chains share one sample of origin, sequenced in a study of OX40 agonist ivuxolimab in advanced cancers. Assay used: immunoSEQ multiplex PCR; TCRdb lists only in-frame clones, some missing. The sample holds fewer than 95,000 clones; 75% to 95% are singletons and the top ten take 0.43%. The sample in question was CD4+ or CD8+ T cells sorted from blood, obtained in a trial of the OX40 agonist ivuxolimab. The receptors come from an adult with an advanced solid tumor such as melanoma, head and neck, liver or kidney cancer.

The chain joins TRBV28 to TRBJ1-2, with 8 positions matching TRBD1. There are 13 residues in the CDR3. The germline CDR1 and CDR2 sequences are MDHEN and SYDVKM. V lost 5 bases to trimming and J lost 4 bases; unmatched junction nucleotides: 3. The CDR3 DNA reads TGTGCCAGCAGTACAGGGGGTTCCTATGGCTACACCTTC. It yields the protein CASSTGGSYGYTF.

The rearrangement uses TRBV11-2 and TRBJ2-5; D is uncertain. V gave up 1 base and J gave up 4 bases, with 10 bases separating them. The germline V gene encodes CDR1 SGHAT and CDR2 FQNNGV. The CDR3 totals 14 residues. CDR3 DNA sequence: TGTGCCAGCAGCTTAGGGGGTTATCCAGAGACCCAGTACTTC. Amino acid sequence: CASSLGGYPETQYF. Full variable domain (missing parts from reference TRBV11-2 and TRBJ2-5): EAGVAQSPRYKIIEKRQSVAFWCNPISGHATLYWYQQILGQGPKLLIQFQNNGVVDDSQLPKDRFSAERLKGVDSTLKIQPAKLEDSAVYLCASSLGGYPETQYFGPGTRLLVL.

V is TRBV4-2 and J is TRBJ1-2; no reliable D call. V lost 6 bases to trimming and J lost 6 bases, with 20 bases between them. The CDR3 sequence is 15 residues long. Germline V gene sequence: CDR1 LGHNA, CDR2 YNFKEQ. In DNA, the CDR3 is TGTGCCAGCAGAACGTCCGGCGGAGAATGGAATGGCTACACCTTC. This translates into CASRTSGGEWNGYTF.